These 30 T cell receptor beta chains were all obtained from the same sample, sequenced in a study of cytomegalovirus exposure and HLA in healthy donors. Vbeta (60) and Jbeta (13) primers were used in the PCR. Using immunoSEQ multiplex PCR, the repertoire was profiled, and TCRdb retains in-frame clones only, with some absent. The data show 200,000 or so clones, around 80% seen once. The specimen was PBMCs. These receptors all stem from a man aged 25 to 40 in good health and CMV-seronegative.

The CDR3 loop is CASSKEGEDRGRGKLFF. CDR3 DNA: TGTGCCAGCAGCAAAGAGGGAGAGGACAGGGGGCGGGGAAAACTGTTTTTT. J is TRBJ1-4 and V is TRBV21-1; TRBD1 is the table's D call, not checked against the DNA. TRBV21-1 is designated a pseudogene. The CDR3 length is 17 residues.

The chain has TRBV11-1 and TRBJ1-2; D perhaps matches TRBD1 (5 bases). Trimming took 5 bases from V and 4 from J, leaving 14 bases between them. The CDR3 totals 14 residues. Germline CDR1 is SGHAT and CDR2 is FQDESV (reference sequence). The CDR3 nucleotides are TGTGCCAGCAGCCGGGATTCGGGGGGCTATGGCTACACCTTC. It yields the protein CASSRDSGGYGYTF.

J is TRBJ2-7 and V is TRBV27; no clear D. Germline V gives CDR1 MNHEY, CDR2 SMNVEV (reference sequence). The CDR3 is 13 amino acids. Trimming cost V 5 bases and J 6 bases, with 14 bases left between them. CDR3 loop: CASSKTGLREQYF. DNA of the CDR3: TGTGCCAGCAGTAAAACGGGTTTGCGCGAGCAGTACTTC.

This clone was found a few times. V is TRBV27 and J is TRBJ1-1, with D hard to call. Deletions cut 6 bases from V and 2 bases from J, with 10 bases between. Germline V gene lookup returns CDR1 MNHEY and CDR2 SMNVEV (reference sequence). CDR3 length: 13 residues. DNA of the CDR3: TGTGCCAGCAGATCTGCGGGTAACACTGAAGCTTTCTTT. Translated: CASRSAGNTEAFF.

This chain connects TRBV14 to TRBJ1-5; TRBD1 matches 10 bases. The J segment lost 7 bases and the V segment lost 5 bases, leaving 8 bases of the junction unmatched. The CDR3 is made up of 15 amino acids. Germline assignment: CDR1 SGHDN and CDR2 FVKESK. The CDR3 here is CASSSGTGAGQPQHF. The CDR3 nucleotides are TGTGCCAGCAGCTCCGGGACAGGGGCTGGGCAGCCCCAGCATTTT.

V gene TRBV12-2 combines with J gene TRBJ2-1; the D call TRBD2 from the table was never checked on the DNA. TRBV12-2 is termed a pseudogene. This CDR3 contains 18 residues. DNA for the CDR3: TGTGCAAGTCGCTTAGCTCCTGTGGACTGGAGCTCCTACAATGAGCAGTTCTTC. This gives the protein CASRLAPVDWSSYNEQFF.

The chain employs TRBV5-1 and TRBJ2-1; D may be TRBD2 (6 bases). CDR1 and CDR2 from the germline V gene are SGHRS and YFSETQ. CDR3 size: 15 residues. The ends were cut back, 5 bases at V and 6 bases at J, with 18 bases in the middle. The CDR3 sequence is CASRPLGGKLNEQFF. For the CDR3, the DNA is TGCGCCAGCAGGCCCCTTGGAGGGAAGCTCAATGAGCAGTTCTTC.

The chain recombines TRBV4-2 with TRBJ1-1; perhaps TRBD1 as D (6 bases). The CDR3 has 16 amino acids. In germline, CDR1 is LGHNA, CDR2 YNFKEQ. The V end was cut by 0 bases, the J end by 1 base, with 12 bases between. The CDR3 nucleotides are TGTGCCAGCAGCCAAGATGGAACAGGGCCGAACACTGAAGCTTTCTTT. It codes for CASSQDGTGPNTEAFF.

The chain has TRBV28 and TRBJ1-6, with D unclear. Germline values: CDR1 MDHEN, CDR2 SYDVKM. V gave up 5 bases and J gave up 10 bases, with 9 bases separating them. The CDR3 contains 12 residues. The chain's CDR3 is CASSLRYSPLHF. The CDR3 DNA is TGTGCCAGCAGTCTCAGGTACTCACCCCTCCACTTT.

V is TRBV5-1 and J is TRBJ2-3; weak D call: TRBD1 (6 bases). The V gene lost 4 bases and the J gene lost 5 bases, with 14 bases spanning the gap. This CDR3 has 14 amino acids. Germline-derived CDR1 and CDR2 are SGHRS and YFSETQ. The CDR3 is CASSRSQQGDTQYF. CDR3 coding DNA: TGCGCCAGCAGCCGTAGCCAACAGGGAGATACGCAGTATTTT. Full variable domain (remainder filled in from reference TRBV5-1 and TRBJ2-3): KAGVTQTPRYLIKTRGQQVTLSCSPISGHRSVSWYQQTPGQGLQFLFEYFSETQRNKGNFPGRFSGRQFSNSRSEMNVSTLELGDSALYLCASSRSQQGDTQYFGPGTRLTVL.

The CDR3: CASSLSGQGRSGSGNTIYF. The CDR3 bases are TGCGCCAGCAGCCTCTCGGGACAGGGGCGATCGGGGTCTGGAAACACCATATATTTT. This chain links TRBV4-1 with TRBJ1-3; 10 bases are shared with TRBD1. The CDR3 is 19 residues long. The germline CDR1 and CDR2 sequences are MGHRA and YSYEKL. J was trimmed by 1 base and V by 4 bases; bases with no gene match: 13.

The chain joins TRBV6-5 to TRBJ2-7; TRBD1 matches at 7 bases. The CDR3 extends over 13 amino acids. Germline values: CDR1 MNHEY, CDR2 SVGAGI. Trimming cost V 6 bases and J 3 bases; bases outside gene matches: 5. The CDR3 here is CASRQGRLYEQYF. CDR3 sequence (DNA): TGTGCCAGCAGACAGGGGCGACTCTACGAGCAGTACTTC.

The V and J genes are TRBV28 and TRBJ2-7, with D tentatively TRBD2 (5 bases). This CDR3 has 13 residues. CDR1 and CDR2 (germline): MDHEN, SYDVKM. V was clipped by 7 bases and J by 6 bases, with 16 bases between them. CDR3 DNA sequence: TGTGCCAGCACCCTAAATCAGGCGGGCGAGCAGTACTTC. Amino acids: CASTLNQAGEQYF.

The chain couples TRBV6-1 to TRBJ1-2; D is uncertain. This CDR3 region has 13 residues. CDR1 and CDR2 (germline): MNHNS, SASEGT. Trimming took off 2 bases at V and 4 bases at J, with 8 bases between the two ends. CDR3 in DNA: TGTGCCAGCAGTGAACCTCCAGTCTATGGCTACACCTTC. Translation gives CASSEPPVYGYTF.

This clone was recorded once. The chain couples TRBV28 to TRBJ2-7; 8 bases fit TRBD1. V was clipped by 4 bases and J by 4 bases; unmatched bases: 9. Germline CDR1 and CDR2: MDHEN and SYDVKM. The CDR3 has 15 amino acids. CDR3: CASSSLGQGRYEQYF. The CDR3 DNA reads as TGTGCCAGCAGTTCCCTTGGACAGGGAAGGTACGAGCAGTACTTC.

The V and J genes are TRBV29-1 and TRBJ1-6; D is possibly TRBD1 (6 bases). Germline V lookup: CDR1 SQVTM, CDR2 ANQGSEA. The length of the CDR3 is 14 residues. The V end lost 7 bases, the J end lost 10 bases, and 20 bases lay between the germline ends. The CDR3 protein is CSAKGGGVGSPLHF. DNA of the CDR3: TGCAGCGCGAAAGGGGGAGGGGTCGGATCACCCCTCCACTTT.

The chain has TRBV18 and TRBJ1-1; 7 bases agree with TRBD1. Germline CDR1 reads KGHSH; CDR2 reads LQKENI. Losses at the gene ends were 3 bases for V and 6 bases for J; bases not matched to a gene: 10. This CDR3 comprises 15 residues. Written as DNA, the CDR3 is TGTGCCAGCTCACCCAACGGACAGGTACGGTCTGAAGCTTTCTTT. Protein product: CASSPNGQVRSEAFF.

The rearrangement uses TRBV18 and TRBJ2-3, with 8 bases that match TRBD2. Germline V lookup: CDR1 KGHSH, CDR2 LQKENI. V was pared by 3 bases and J by 2 bases, with 7 bases of the junction left unmatched. The CDR3 is made up of 16 amino acids. The CDR3 is CASSPIAGGPTDTQYF. The CDR3 region has the DNA TGTGCCAGCTCACCGATCGCGGGGGGTCCCACAGATACGCAGTATTTT.

The chain has TRBV5-1 and TRBJ1-4, with 9 positions matching TRBD1. CDR3 length equals 14 residues. V trimming: 4 bases; J trimming: 12 bases; junction bases outside the gene matches: 10. Germline values: CDR1 SGHRS, CDR2 YFSETQ. In nucleotides, the CDR3 is TGCGCCAGCAGCCTGGGACAGGGTGCCAAGGAACTGTTTTTT. Translated, it gives CASSLGQGAKELFF.

The rearrangement links TRBV6-1 to TRBJ1-6; D is unclear. This CDR3 contains 13 residues. From germline, CDR1 is MNHNS and CDR2 SASEGT. V gave up 3 bases and J gave up 6 bases, with 6 bases separating them. The chain's CDR3 is CASSERSNSPLHF. For the CDR3, the DNA is TGTGCCAGCAGTGAGAGAAGTAATTCACCCCTCCACTTT.

V is TRBV11-2 and J is TRBJ2-3; D might be TRBD2 (5 bases). The germline V gene encodes CDR1 SGHAT and CDR2 FQNNGV. Trimming removed 0 bases from V and 8 bases from J, with 12 bases in between. The CDR3 covers 14 residues. CDR3 amino acids: CASSLDRTPATQYF. CDR3 in DNA: TGTGCCAGCAGCTTAGATCGGACTCCCGCTACGCAGTATTTT.

The sample holds one count of this clone. The J gene is TRBJ2-7, the V gene TRBV4-2, with 7 bases that match TRBD2. This CDR3 comprises 15 residues. Trimming cost V 0 bases and J 3 bases; bases outside gene matches: 5. The V gene's germline CDR1 is LGHNA and CDR2 YNFKEQ. CDR3 protein: CASSQETGLYYEQYF. The CDR3 DNA reads TGTGCCAGCAGCCAAGAGACGGGACTATACTACGAGCAGTACTTC.

The chain combines TRBV27 with TRBJ1-6; possibly TRBD1 for D (5 bases). The CDR3 consists of 14 residues. With 6 bases removed from V and 7 bases from J, the gap between germline ends came to 13 bases. Per germline, CDR1 MNHEY and CDR2 SMNVEV (reference sequence). The CDR3 loop is CASSLGRVNSPLHF. The CDR3 nucleotides read TGTGCCAGCAGCTTGGGCAGGGTGAATTCACCCCTCCACTTT.

The chain recombines TRBV7-8 with TRBJ2-2; possible D gene TRBD2, 6 bases. V was cut by 2 bases and J by 6 bases, with 16 bases left in between. The germline gives CDR1 SGHVS, CDR2 FQNEAQ. The CDR3 loop spans 16 amino acids. The CDR3 loop reads CASSLFGGAPAGELFF. In DNA form, the CDR3 reads TGTGCCAGCAGCTTATTTGGCGGGGCCCCTGCCGGGGAGCTGTTTTTT.

V and J are TRBV5-4 and TRBJ1-2, with D possibly being TRBD1 (6 bases). The CDR3 covers 15 residues. V lost 0 bases, J lost 4 bases, and 13 bases lay in between. Germline V gene sequence: CDR1 SGHNT, CDR2 YYREEE (reference sequence). The CDR3 sequence is CASSLAGTYVYGYTF. CDR3 DNA sequence: TGTGCCAGCAGCTTGGCCGGGACATACGTCTATGGCTACACCTTC.

The genes are TRBV5-4 and TRBJ2-3, with 11 positions matching TRBD2. CDR3 size: 16 residues. CDR1 SGHNT and CDR2 YYREEE come from the germline V gene (reference sequence). The J segment lost 1 base and the V segment lost 3 bases, leaving 4 bases of the junction unmatched. In DNA, the CDR3 is TGTGCCAGCAGCTCAGGTAGCGGGGGGGGCACAGATACGCAGTATTTT. This codes for CASSSGSGGGTDTQYF.

The V call is TRBV7-8, the J call TRBJ1-3, with no clear D. CDR3 length: 16 amino acids. V dropped 5 bases and J dropped 4 bases, with 18 bases sitting between them. Germline CDR1 reads SGHVS; CDR2 reads FQNEAQ. The CDR3 protein is CASSPRTLLIGNTIYF. The CDR3, as DNA: TGTGCCAGCAGCCCCCGGACTCTCCTTATAGGAAACACCATATATTTT. Together with reference TRBV7-8 and TRBJ1-3, the CDR3 gives the full variable domain: GAGVSQSPRYKVAKRGQDVALRCDPISGHVSLFWYQQALGQGPEFLTYFQNEAQLDKSGLPSDRFFAERPEGSVSTLKIQRTQQEDSAVYLCASSPRTLLIGNTIYFGEGSWLTVV.

V usage is TRBV18 and J usage is TRBJ2-3, with unresolved D. V was cut by 6 bases and J by 4 bases, with 11 bases left in between. Germline assignment: CDR1 KGHSH and CDR2 LQKENI. This CDR3 spans 13 amino acids. CDR3 nucleotide sequence: TGTGCCAGCTCCCAGGCCCCCCCAGATACGCAGTATTTT. This sequence encodes CASSQAPPDTQYF. Full variable domain (rest looked up from reference TRBV18 and TRBJ2-3): NAGVMQNPRHLVRRRGQEARLRCSPMKGHSHVYWYRQLPEEGLKFMVYLQKENIIDESGMPKERFSAEFPKEGPSILRIQQVVRGDSAAYFCASSQAPPDTQYFGPGTRLTVL.

This clone was detected once. Relative to the germline gene, one junction end is altered; a read error may explain this. The V call is TRBV9, the J call TRBJ2-6; tentative D call: TRBD1 (6 bases). The CDR3 covers 15 residues. Germline CDR1 reads SGDLS; CDR2 reads YYNGEE. The DNA for the CDR3 is TGTGCCAGCAGCGCGGCAGGGCTGGGGGCCAGCGTCCTGACTTTC. Its translation: CASSAAGLGASVLTF.

The chain joins TRBV5-6 to TRBJ1-4, with D perhaps TRBD1 (6 bases). This CDR3 has 13 amino acids. V was shortened by 3 bases and J by 8 bases, with 11 bases between the two germline ends. The germline gives CDR1 SGHDT, CDR2 YYEEEE. This CDR3 reads CASSWWGREKLFF. The CDR3 nucleotides read TGTGCCAGCAGCTGGTGGGGGCGAGAAAAACTGTTTTTT.